The clone carrying this T cell receptor beta chain has more than one count but fewer than ten. Its target is not known. The source of the sample is a study of vaccination and CD4 T cells after COVID-19. Germline lookup yields CDR1 SGHVS and CDR2 FQNEAQ. The CDR3 contains 17 residues. V lost 2 bases and J 1 base, leaving 17 bases between the germline ends. Treatment described: approximately nine-day PBMC culture with coronavirus spike peptide pools or control peptides (ViraFEST assay). After about 11 days of culture, CD4+ T cells were negatively selected. Sequencing of DNA taken from cultured CD4+ T cells relied on the Oncomine TCR Beta short-read assay. TCRdb analysed the PCR reads with MiXCR anew, one entry per CDR3 protein. The table records fewer than 15,000 distinct CDR3 sequences, roughly 34% of them present only once.

The sequence was collected from a human donor with COVID-19. The V call is TRBV7-8, the J call TRBJ1-1, with D maybe TRBD1 (5 bases). Material: cultured CD4+ T cells from blood. In DNA, the CDR3 is TGTGCCAGCAGCTTAAGGCCCCTCGGACAATCGAACACTGAAGCTTTCTTT. As protein: CASSLRPLGQSNTEAFF.